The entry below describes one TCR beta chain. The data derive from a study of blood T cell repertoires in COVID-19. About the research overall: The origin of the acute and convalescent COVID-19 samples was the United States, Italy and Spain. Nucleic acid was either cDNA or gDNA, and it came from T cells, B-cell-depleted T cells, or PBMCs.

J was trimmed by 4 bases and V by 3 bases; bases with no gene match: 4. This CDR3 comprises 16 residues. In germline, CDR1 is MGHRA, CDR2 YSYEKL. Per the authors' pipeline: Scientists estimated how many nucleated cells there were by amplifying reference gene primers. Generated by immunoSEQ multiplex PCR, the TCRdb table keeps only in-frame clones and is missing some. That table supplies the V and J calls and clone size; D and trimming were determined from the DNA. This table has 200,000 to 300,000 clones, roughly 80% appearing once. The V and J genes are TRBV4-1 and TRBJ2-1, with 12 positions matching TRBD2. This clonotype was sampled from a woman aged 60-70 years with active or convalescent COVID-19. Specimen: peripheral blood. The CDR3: CASSHTGTSGYNEQFF. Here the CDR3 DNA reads TGCGCCAGCAGCCACACTGGGACTAGCGGGTACAATGAGCAGTTCTTC.